These T cell receptor beta chains were read from a single sample in a study of control samples from healthy donors and cancer patients. Only in-frame clones appear in the TCRdb table, and some are missing; sequencing was by immunoSEQ multiplex PCR. Of around 100,000 clones listed, just under 95% are singletons. Sequencing was done on a sample of blood. These receptors were obtained from a human donor in good health. The donor label of this sample is uncertain. CDR3s include the opening cysteine and the closing phenylalanine or tryptophan. A D gene is named only where the DNA matches it firmly. Where a row states a size, it is once, few, many or the class of an expanded clone; other rows omit it.

j_call: TRBJ2-5
d_call: TRBD1
clone_size: once
v_call: TRBV5-1
cdr3_nt: TGCGCCAGCAGCCGACAGGGACAAGAGACCCAGTACTTC
cdr3_aa: CASSRQGQETQYF

j_call: TRBJ1-1
d_call: NA
clone_size: NA
v_call: TRBV3-1/TRBV3-2
cdr3_nt: TGTGCCAGCAGCCAAGGTTGGGTTCGAGCTTTCTTT
cdr3_aa: CASSQGWVRAFF

j_call: TRBJ1-1
d_call: TRBD1
clone_size: NA
v_call: TRBV10-3
cdr3_nt: TGTGCCATCAGTGGGGCAGGGGGCATGGGGACTGAAGCTTTCTTT
cdr3_aa: CAISGAGGMGTEAFF

j_call: TRBJ2-1
d_call: TRBD2
clone_size: NA
v_call: TRBV6-1
cdr3_nt: TGTGCCAGCAGTGATGAACGGGGGGGAATCTACAATGAGCAGTTCTTC
cdr3_aa: CASSDERGGIYNEQFF

j_call: TRBJ1-1
d_call: NA
clone_size: NA
v_call: TRBV19
cdr3_nt: TGTGCCAGTAGTGGGTGGGCCCTGAACACTGAAGCTTTCTTT
cdr3_aa: CASSGWALNTEAFF

j_call: TRBJ1-4
d_call: NA
clone_size: NA
v_call: TRBV2
cdr3_nt: TGTGCCAGCAGTGAAGAGGGAACAGCTTACAATGAAAAACTGTTTTTT
cdr3_aa: CASSEEGTAYNEKLFF

j_call: TRBJ1-5
d_call: NA
clone_size: NA
v_call: TRBV19
cdr3_nt: TGTGCCAGTAGTATAGTCCCGTTTAGGGACTTGCATTTT
cdr3_aa: CASSIVPFRDLHF

j_call: TRBJ1-1
d_call: TRBD1
clone_size: NA
v_call: TRBV18
cdr3_nt: TGTGCCAGCTCACCACCCGACAGGGGCACTGAAGCTTTCTTT
cdr3_aa: CASSPPDRGTEAFF

j_call: TRBJ2-6
d_call: NA
clone_size: NA
v_call: TRBV4-1
cdr3_nt: TGCGCCAGCAGCCAAGATAAATTCTCTGGGGCCAACGTCCTGACTTTC
cdr3_aa: CASSQDKFSGANVLTF

j_call: TRBJ2-5
d_call: NA
clone_size: NA
v_call: TRBV3-1/TRBV3-2
cdr3_nt: TGTGCCAGCAGCCAACAGGGAGCCCAAGAGACCCAGTACTTC
cdr3_aa: CASSQQGAQETQYF

j_call: TRBJ1-3
d_call: NA
clone_size: NA
v_call: TRBV6-5
cdr3_nt: TGTGCCAGCAGTTACGCCGCGGATGCCGGAAACACCATATATTTT
cdr3_aa: CASSYAADAGNTIYF

j_call: TRBJ2-3
d_call: NA
clone_size: NA
v_call: TRBV30
cdr3_nt: TGTGCCTGGAGTAGCCCCAGCACAGATACGCAGTATTTT
cdr3_aa: CAWSSPSTDTQYF

j_call: TRBJ1-2
d_call: NA
clone_size: NA
v_call: TRBV10-3
cdr3_nt: TGTGCCATCAGTGAGGCCCCCGAGCATGGCTACACCTTC
cdr3_aa: CAISEAPEHGYTF